What follows are 27 T cell receptor beta chains derived from one specimen sequenced in a study of blood T cell repertoires in COVID-19. The data were produced by immunoSEQ multiplex PCR, yet TCRdb's version contains in-frame clones alone and is incomplete. The sample has roughly 98,000 clones; over 80% are singletons. What was sequenced was peripheral blood. The receptors here all came from a woman aged 60-75 years with active COVID-19.

The count of this clone is one. This rearrangement joins TRBV11-2 to TRBJ2-7, with D possibly TRBD2 on 5 matching bases. Germline lookup yields CDR1 SGHAT and CDR2 FQNNGV. Trimming shortened V by 1 base and J by 3 bases, and 13 bases separated the two germline ends. This CDR3 spans 15 amino acids. CDR3 in amino acids: CASSLGGGKFYEQYF. The DNA of the CDR3 is TGTGCCAGCAGCTTAGGAGGAGGAAAATTCTACGAGCAGTACTTC.

CDR3 in amino acids: CASSEGQGATDTQYF. CDR3 DNA: TGTGCCAGCAGCGAAGGCCAGGGGGCTACAGATACGCAGTATTTT. This chain links TRBV3-1 (or the pseudogene TRBV3-2) with TRBJ2-3; TRBD1 agrees at 8 bases. Germline CDR1 and CDR2: LGHDT and YNNKEL (reference sequence). This CDR3 is built from 15 residues. With 5 bases clipped from V and 3 bases from J, the junction kept 7 bases outside the gene matches.

The rearrangement joins TRBV14 to TRBJ2-3; possible D gene TRBD1, 6 bases. The CDR3 extends over 16 amino acids. V dropped 1 base and J dropped 6 bases, with 17 bases sitting between them. Germline V gene lookup returns CDR1 SGHDN and CDR2 FVKESK. The CDR3 loop is CASSQGDRWDADTQYF. The CDR3 region has the DNA TGTGCCAGCAGCCAAGGCGACAGGTGGGATGCGGATACGCAGTATTTT.

The chain is built from TRBV6-6 and TRBJ1-5; 7 bases are shared with TRBD1. This CDR3 region has 15 residues. Germline V CDR1 and CDR2: MNHNY, SVGAGI (reference sequence). J lost 4 bases, V lost 5 bases, and 8 bases had no gene match. The CDR3 loop reads CASSTPTGQNQPQHF. In DNA, the CDR3 is TGTGCCAGCAGTACACCGACAGGGCAAAATCAGCCCCAGCATTTT.

This sequence joins TRBV28 and TRBJ2-1; D not certain. The CDR3 length is 17 residues. Germline V gene sequence: CDR1 MDHEN, CDR2 SYDVKM. Trimming took 4 bases from V and 0 from J, leaving 16 bases between them. Here the CDR3 DNA reads TGTGCCAGCAGTTCCCCGGGTGGCGGTAGCTCCTACAATGAGCAGTTCTTC. Protein: CASSSPGGGSSYNEQFF.

This chain connects TRBV30 to TRBJ2-4; D may be TRBD1 (7 bases). Germline V gene sequence: CDR1 GTSNPN, CDR2 SVGIG (reference sequence). The CDR3 loop spans 13 amino acids. The V end was cut by 2 bases, the J end by 9 bases, with 14 bases between. The CDR3 protein is CAWSTGQGGIQYF. The CDR3 DNA follows: TGTGCCTGGAGTACGGGGCAGGGGGGCATTCAGTACTTC.

The chain employs TRBV6-1 and TRBJ2-5; possible D gene TRBD2, 5 bases. CDR3 length: 16 residues. Germline V gives CDR1 MNHNS, CDR2 SASEGT. Trimming stripped 0 bases from V and 2 bases from J, with 13 bases between. The CDR3 sequence: CASSEAPGSLQETQYF. Here the CDR3 DNA reads TGTGCCAGCAGTGAAGCACCGGGGAGCCTACAAGAGACCCAGTACTTC.

This clone was found once. This chain uses TRBV6-4 with TRBJ2-2; a weak D match, TRBD1 (5 bases). CDR1 is MRHNA, CDR2 SNTAGT, per germline. The CDR3 has 14 residues. The V gene lost 5 bases and the J gene lost 2 bases, with 9 bases spanning the gap. CDR3 sequence: CASSSQGNTGELFF. Here the CDR3 DNA reads TGTGCCAGCAGTTCCCAGGGTAACACCGGGGAGCTGTTTTTT.

V is TRBV9 and J is TRBJ2-7, with 10 bases identical to TRBD2. This CDR3 comprises 16 residues. The J segment lost 1 base and the V segment lost 0 bases, leaving 4 bases of the junction unmatched. Germline-derived CDR1 and CDR2 are SGDLS and YYNGEE. CDR3 nucleotides: TGTGCCAGCAGCGTAGACCCTAGCGGGGGATCCTACGAGCAGTACTTC. The encoded protein is CASSVDPSGGSYEQYF.

V and J are TRBV21-1 and TRBJ2-1; the table assigns TRBD1, which was not confirmed against the DNA. TRBV21-1 is noted as a pseudogene. The CDR3 length is 13 residues. The CDR3 DNA sequence: TGTGCCAGCCGGGACAAGTCGACCAATGAGCAGTTCTTC. This sequence encodes CASRDKSTNEQFF.

The chain joins TRBV21-1 to TRBJ1-2; the table's TRBD1 call for D was not verified on the DNA. TRBV21-1 is an annotated pseudogene. The CDR3 has 14 residues. Here the CDR3 reads CASSARDKSYGYTF. The CDR3 DNA reads TGTGCCAGCAGCGCCCGGGACAAAAGCTATGGCTACACCTTC.

This clone is a singleton in its sample. The J gene is TRBJ1-4, the V gene TRBV6-6, with 7 bases identical to TRBD1. The CDR3 has 16 residues. Germline assignment: CDR1 MNHNY and CDR2 SVGAGI (reference sequence). Losses at the gene ends were 5 bases for V and 5 bases for J; bases not matched to a gene: 11. The CDR3 loop reads CASSPDREIWNEKLFF. The CDR3 bases are TGTGCCAGCAGTCCTGACAGGGAAATTTGGAATGAAAAACTGTTTTTT.

This chain joins TRBV12-3 or TRBV12-4 and TRBJ1-1, with 8 positions matching TRBD1. V shed 7 bases and J 6 bases; nucleotides not matched to a gene: 4. This CDR3 is 12 amino acids long. CDR3 coding DNA: TGTGCCAGCAAATCAGGGGGCTCTGAAGCTTTCTTT. Translated: CASKSGGSEAFF.

This chain joins TRBV15 and TRBJ2-2; D is unresolved. The V end lost 4 bases, the J end lost 4 bases, and 4 bases lay between the germline ends. The germline V gene encodes CDR1 LNHNV and CDR2 YYDKDF (reference sequence). The CDR3 runs to 12 residues. In nucleotides, the CDR3 is TGTGCCACCAGCATCTTCACCGGGGAGCTGTTTTTT. Encoded protein: CATSIFTGELFF.

The count of this clone is one. V gene TRBV24-1 combines with J gene TRBJ1-1; 7 positions agree with TRBD1. V was clipped by 4 bases and J by 11 bases; unmatched bases: 3. This CDR3 contains 11 residues. Per the germline V gene, CDR1 is KGHDR and CDR2 is SFDVKD. CDR3 protein: CATSDRGEAFF. The CDR3 DNA sequence: TGTGCCACCAGTGACAGGGGGGAGGCTTTCTTT.

The chain joins TRBV19 to TRBJ2-7, with TRBD1 matching over 9 bases. Germline CDR1 reads LNHDA; CDR2 reads SQIVND (reference sequence). The CDR3 consists of 17 residues. After removal of 3 bases from V and 5 bases from J, the junction contained 14 bases not matched to a gene. This chain's CDR3 is CASSIRGWRTGEDEQYF. The DNA for the CDR3 is TGTGCCAGTAGTATTAGAGGATGGAGGACAGGGGAAGACGAGCAGTACTTC.

This clone has more than one count but fewer than ten. The chain combines TRBV6-5 with TRBJ2-3; TRBD1 matches at 11 bases. Germline CDR1 is MNHEY and CDR2 is SVGAGI. The V segment lost 7 bases and the J segment 3 bases; nucleotides outside the gene matches: 3. The CDR3 totals 14 residues. In DNA, the CDR3 is TGTGCCAGCATCCGGGACAGGGGGACAGATACGCAGTATTTT. Protein product: CASIRDRGTDTQYF.

For this clone: One junction end does not reproduce the germline sequence, and a read error may be involved. The chain combines TRBV7-7 with TRBJ2-2; 8 nucleotides line up with TRBD2. This CDR3 contains 15 residues. Germline CDR1 is SSHAT and CDR2 is FNYEAQ (reference sequence). In DNA form, the CDR3 reads TGTGCTAGCAGCTTAGGGCGGGAGGCCACCGGGGAGCTGTTTTTT. Translated, it gives CASSLGREATGELFF.

The chain employs TRBV5-6 and TRBJ1-2; D is unclear. The CDR3 is made up of 12 amino acids. Trimming took 0 bases from V and 5 from J, leaving 5 bases between them. Germline loops: CDR1 SGHDT, CDR2 YYEEEE. The chain's CDR3 is CASSLVHYGYTF. The CDR3, as DNA: TGTGCCAGCAGCTTGGTCCATTATGGCTACACCTTC.

The J gene is TRBJ2-7, the V gene TRBV7-3, with TRBD2 as a possible D gene (5 bases). The V gene lost 5 bases and the J gene lost 5 bases, with 13 bases spanning the gap. The CDR3 runs 13 residues. Germline V gene sequence: CDR1 SGHTA, CDR2 FQGTGA. CDR3 DNA sequence: TGTGCCAGCAGCCCGGGGATGATCGACGAGCAGTACTTC. This translates into CASSPGMIDEQYF.

The chain is built from TRBV25-1 and TRBJ1-2, with TRBD1 matching 7 bases. The germline CDR1 and CDR2 sequences are MGHDK and SYGVNS. The junction had 0 bases not matched to a gene; V was cut back by 1 base and J by 4 bases. The CDR3 runs 13 residues. As DNA, the CDR3 is TGTGCCAGCAGTGAATCAGGGGGCTATGGCTACACCTTC. Its protein is CASSESGGYGYTF.

For this clone: One end of the junction is discordant with germline, which a read error may explain. The chain uses TRBV2 and TRBJ1-4, with 10 bases fitting TRBD1. The length of the CDR3 is 16 residues. Germline loops: CDR1 SNHLY, CDR2 FYNNEI. This chain's CDR3 is CASSKAQGQGKEKLFF. The DNA for the CDR3 is TGTGCCAGCAGTAAAGCGCAGGGACAGGGGAAGGAAAAACTGTTTTTT.

The chain carries TRBV30 and TRBJ2-7; D gene unclear. CDR1 and CDR2 from the germline V gene are GTSNPN and SVGIG (reference sequence). V was cut by 7 bases and J by 4 bases, with 14 bases left in between. The CDR3 runs 12 residues. This chain's CDR3 is CASNLGLYEQYF. Written as DNA, the CDR3 is TGTGCCTCCAATCTCGGGTTATACGAGCAGTACTTC.

CDR3 region: CASTPGPTNEKLFF. CDR3 DNA sequence: TGTGCCAGCACACCAGGGCCAACTAATGAAAAACTGTTTTTT. The J gene is TRBJ1-4, the V gene TRBV5-8, with D possibly matching TRBD1 (5 bases). Germline CDR1 and CDR2: SGHTS and YDEGEE. CDR3 size: 14 residues. V lost 6 bases to trimming and J lost 0 bases, with 9 bases between them.

This chain joins TRBV2 and TRBJ1-2; tentatively, D is TRBD1 (6 bases). Trimming pared 5 bases from V and 2 bases from J, leaving 12 bases between. The CDR3 sequence is 14 residues long. The V gene's germline CDR1 is SNHLY and CDR2 FYNNEI. CDR3 DNA: TGTGCCAGCAGTTTACAGGGCGACAACTATGGCTACACCTTC. Encoded protein: CASSLQGDNYGYTF. Filled out from reference TRBV2 and TRBJ1-2, the complete variable domain reads EPEVTQTPSHQVTQMGQEVILRCVPISNHLYFYWYRQILGQKVEFLVSFYNNEISEKSEIFDDQFSVERPDGSNFTLKIRSTKLEDSAMYFCASSLQGDNYGYTFGSGTRLTVV.

This rearrangement joins TRBV5-1 to TRBJ2-3; TRBD2 matches 7 bases. The CDR3 runs to 15 residues. The V gene end was trimmed by 1 base and the J gene end by 3 bases; junction bases not matched to a gene: 5. Germline-derived CDR1 and CDR2 are SGHRS and YFSETQ. Here the CDR3 reads CASSLRAGATDTQYF. The DNA for the CDR3 is TGCGCCAGCAGCTTGCGGGCGGGAGCGACAGATACGCAGTATTTT.

This chain uses TRBV5-1 with TRBJ2-7; no reliable D call. CDR3 length: 14 amino acids. Germline lookup yields CDR1 SGHRS and CDR2 YFSETQ. Between the trimmed V and J ends, which lost 1 base and 5 bases, there was a span of 13 bases. This CDR3 reads CASSLIGRNDEQYF. Written as DNA, the CDR3 is TGCGCCAGCAGCTTGATAGGCAGGAACGACGAGCAGTACTTC.